This T cell receptor (beta chain) was recorded in a study of blood T cell repertoires in COVID-19. The CDR3 contains 14 residues. CDR1 LGHNA and CDR2 YNFKEQ come from the germline V gene. V was clipped by 2 bases and J by 5 bases, with 13 bases between them. Across about two dozen US areas, participants ranged in age from about 18 to 100 years. In assigning cohorts, the study relied on participant-reported clinical history. All recovered Cohort 3 donors got two negative PCRs, got clearance, or saw symptom resolution. Only in-frame clones appear in the TCRdb table, and some are missing; sequencing was by immunoSEQ multiplex PCR. The sample consists of 150,000 to 200,000 clones, 80% of them appearing once.

Sequences were obtained from PBMCs or T cells enriched from blood (not recorded which). The source of this sequence is a woman in her fifties or sixties who had recovered from COVID-19. The rearrangement links TRBV4-2 to TRBJ2-7; a weak D match, TRBD2 (7 bases). CDR3 residues: CASSQLRGGDEQYF. CDR3 DNA sequence: TGTGCCAGCAGCCAACTCCGAGGGGGGGACGAGCAGTACTTC.